This is a list of T cell receptor beta chains from one sample in a study of monozygotic twins with inflammatory bowel disease. TCRdb reprocessed the 5' RACE reads, keeping one entry per CDR3 protein, no DNA. With 330,000 or so distinct CDR3 sequences in the sample, the ten largest clones hold 2% to 2.5%. Sequencing used blood. These receptors all come from a human donor with ulcerative colitis or Crohn's disease, or a healthy co-twin of an affected twin (not recorded which). Both conserved end residues are part of each CDR3.

J gene,V gene,CDR3 protein
TRBJ2-7,TRBV12-3/TRBV12-4,CASSLTGINSYEQYF
TRBJ2-7,TRBV3-1,CASSQVGTGPSYEQYF
TRBJ2-1,TRBV11-2,CASSLGAGGYNEQFF
TRBJ2-1,TRBV11-2,CASSRNLGDEQFF
TRBJ2-2,TRBV7-9,CASSLDGTRTGELFF
TRBJ1-1,TRBV11-2,CASSLNVIGAGLGNTEAFF
TRBJ2-5,TRBV28,CASSLAGVSETQYF
TRBJ1-2,TRBV29-1,CSVATGGGYYGYTF
TRBJ2-3,TRBV5-4,CASSAANTRTSGTDTQYF
TRBJ2-3,TRBV18,CASSPNRQGTDTQYF
TRBJ2-3,TRBV7-2,CASSSRPSWADTQYF
TRBJ2-5,TRBV20-1,CSASLGTSPETQYF
TRBJ1-1,TRBV29-1,CSVGEVATEAFF
TRBJ1-2,TRBV3-1,CASSPDRTLVGYGYTF
TRBJ2-2,TRBV12-3/TRBV12-4,CASRRGAFANTGELFF
TRBJ2-6,TRBV18,CASSRQAGANVLTF
TRBJ1-5,TRBV6-2/TRBV6-3,CASSPLQLSNQPQHF
TRBJ1-5,TRBV7-2,CASSYGTGNNQPQHF
TRBJ1-2,TRBV7-2,CASSPQGQSNYGYTF
TRBJ2-3,TRBV6-6,CASRQREDTQYF
TRBJ1-5,TRBV6-1,CASSELGGPNQPQHF
TRBJ2-7,TRBV7-3,CASSISRDTEQQYF
TRBJ1-5,TRBV2,CASRAGQSYQPQHF
TRBJ1-5,TRBV24-1,CATSDGYSNQPQHF
TRBJ2-7,TRBV10-1,CASSESGRYEQYF
TRBJ2-5,TRBV5-4,CASSLRTGEETQYF
TRBJ2-1,TRBV9,CASSVRNGGGQFF
TRBJ1-5,TRBV28,CASDPQGVQPQHF
TRBJ1-6,TRBV3-1,CASSYGQGLNSPLHF
TRBJ2-3,TRBV24-1,CATSDPGILGDTQYF
TRBJ2-5,TRBV7-2,CASSLNPIKTQYF
TRBJ1-1,TRBV27,CASSSRQGATEAFF